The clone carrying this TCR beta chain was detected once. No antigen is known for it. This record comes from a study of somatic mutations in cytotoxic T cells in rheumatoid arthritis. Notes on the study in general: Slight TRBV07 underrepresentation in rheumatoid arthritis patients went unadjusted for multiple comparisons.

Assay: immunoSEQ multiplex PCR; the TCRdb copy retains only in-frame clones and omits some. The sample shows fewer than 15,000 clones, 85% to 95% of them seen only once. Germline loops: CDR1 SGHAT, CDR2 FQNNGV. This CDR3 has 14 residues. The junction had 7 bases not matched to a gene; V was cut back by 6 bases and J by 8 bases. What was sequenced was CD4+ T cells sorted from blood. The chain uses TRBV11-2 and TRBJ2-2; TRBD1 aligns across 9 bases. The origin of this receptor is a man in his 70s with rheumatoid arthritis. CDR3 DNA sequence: TGTGCCAGCAGGGACAGGGGATCTTCGGGGGAGCTGTTTTTT. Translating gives CASRDRGSSGELFF. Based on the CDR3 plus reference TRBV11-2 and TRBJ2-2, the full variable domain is EAGVAQSPRYKIIEKRQSVAFWCNPISGHATLYWYQQILGQGPKLLIQFQNNGVVDDSQLPKDRFSAERLKGVDSTLKIQPAKLEDSAVYLCASRDRGSSGELFFGEGSRLTVL.